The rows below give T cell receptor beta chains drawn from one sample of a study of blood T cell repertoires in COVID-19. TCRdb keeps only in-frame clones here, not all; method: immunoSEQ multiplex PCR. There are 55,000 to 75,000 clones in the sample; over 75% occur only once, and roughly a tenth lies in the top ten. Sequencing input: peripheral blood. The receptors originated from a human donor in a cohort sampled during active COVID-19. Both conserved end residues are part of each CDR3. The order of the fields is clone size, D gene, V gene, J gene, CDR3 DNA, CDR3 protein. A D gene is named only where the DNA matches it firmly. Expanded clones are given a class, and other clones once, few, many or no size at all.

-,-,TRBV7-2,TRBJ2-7,TGTGCCAGCAGCCCCCGCGGTGCAGGGCCCTACGAGCAGTACTTC,CASSPRGAGPYEQYF
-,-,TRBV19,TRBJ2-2,TGTGCCAGTAGTATTCAGAACACCGGGGAGCTGTTTTTT,CASSIQNTGELFF
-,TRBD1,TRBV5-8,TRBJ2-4,TGTGCCAGCAGCTTCGCAGGGGGTGAGCTAGCCAAAAACATTCAGTACTTC,CASSFAGGELAKNIQYF
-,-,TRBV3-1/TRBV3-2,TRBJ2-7,TGTGCCAGCAGCCGTTCCAGCGTACCCTACGAGCAGTACTTC,CASSRSSVPYEQYF
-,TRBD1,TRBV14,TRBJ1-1,TGTGCCAGCAGCCTGAGGACAGGGTGGACTGAAGCTTTCTTT,CASSLRTGWTEAFF
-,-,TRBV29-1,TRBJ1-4,TGCAGCGTTGAGGGGCAGGATAATGAAAAACTGTTTTTT,CSVEGQDNEKLFF
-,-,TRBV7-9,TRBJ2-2,TGTGCCAGCAGGTGGCGGACTGATGGCGGGGAGCTGTTTTTT,CASRWRTDGGELFF
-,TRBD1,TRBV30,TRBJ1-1,TGTGCCTGGAGTGCAGAGGGGACAGGGGGTCCTGAAGCTTTCTTT,CAWSAEGTGGPEAFF
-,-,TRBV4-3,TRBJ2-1,TGCGCCAGCAGCCAAGAAAGAATATCCCCTACCTCGTCGAATGAGCAGTTCTTC,CASSQERISPTSSNEQFF
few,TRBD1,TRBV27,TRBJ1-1,TGTGCCCGCGACCGCGCCGGGACAGCAAACACTGAAGCTTTCTTT,CARDRAGTANTEAFF
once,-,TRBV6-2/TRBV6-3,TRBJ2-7,TGTGCCAGCAACCCAGAACAGGGCACCTACGAGCAGTACTTC,CASNPEQGTYEQYF
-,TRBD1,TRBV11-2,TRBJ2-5,TGTGCCAGCAGCTCAGCCGGGACAGTCCAAGAGACCCAGTACTTC,CASSSAGTVQETQYF
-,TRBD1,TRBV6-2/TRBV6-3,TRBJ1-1,TGTGCCAGCAGTACCGACAGGGTTTCGTTCACTGAAGCTTTCTTT,CASSTDRVSFTEAFF
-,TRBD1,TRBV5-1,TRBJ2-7,TGCGCCAGCAGCTACGGACAGGGAGTATACGAGCAGTACTTC,CASSYGQGVYEQYF
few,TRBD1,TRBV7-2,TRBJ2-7,TGTGCCAGTAATGTGATCTCGGGACAGGGCCACGAGCAGTACTTC,CASNVISGQGHEQYF
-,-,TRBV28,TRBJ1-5,TGTGCCAGCAGCCCCCTCAACTTTAATCAGCCCCAGCATTTT,CASSPLNFNQPQHF
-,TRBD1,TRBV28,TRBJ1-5,TGTGCCAGCACCATCACAGGGGGGGTTCAGCCCCAGCATTTT,CASTITGGVQPQHF
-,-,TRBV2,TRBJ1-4,TGTGCCAGCTCCCGGCGGGAAAAACTGTTTTTT,CASSRREKLFF
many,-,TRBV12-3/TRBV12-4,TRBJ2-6,TGTGCCAGCAGATATTCTGGGGCCAACGTCCTGACTTTC,CASRYSGANVLTF
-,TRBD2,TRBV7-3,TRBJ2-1,TGTGCCAGCAGCGGAGGGACTAGCGGGCGGAGTTACAATGAGCAGTTCTTC,CASSGGTSGRSYNEQFF
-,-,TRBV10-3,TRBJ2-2,TGTGCCATCAGCGCTTACCCGGGAAAGGGCACCGGGGAGCTGTTTTTT,CAISAYPGKGTGELFF
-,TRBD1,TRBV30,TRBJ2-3,TGTGCCTGGAGTGTGGGGACAGAGGGAGTGGATACGCAGTATTTT,CAWSVGTEGVDTQYF
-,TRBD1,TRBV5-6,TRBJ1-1,TGTGCCAGCAGCTTGGGGACAGGTCAGAATTCTGAAGCTTTCTTT,CASSLGTGQNSEAFF
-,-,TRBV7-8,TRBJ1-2,TGTGCCAGCAGCCTAGCGGGGGCAAATGGCTACACCTTC,CASSLAGANGYTF
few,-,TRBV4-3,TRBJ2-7,TGCGCCAGCAGCCAAGATCTGCAGGGTCAATTGAGGCAGTACTTC,CASSQDLQGQLRQYF
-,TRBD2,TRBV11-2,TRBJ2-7,TGTGCCAGCAGCTTAAATCTAGCGGGAGAGCCTCGGTACTTC,CASSLNLAGEPRYF
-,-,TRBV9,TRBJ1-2,TGTGCCAGCACCGATCCCGGGGGGGGCGTTTTCGATGGCTACACCTTC,CASTDPGGGVFDGYTF
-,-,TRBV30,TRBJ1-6,TGTGCCTGGAGTGGTATTACCAGGGTAAATTCACCCCTCCACTTT,CAWSGITRVNSPLHF
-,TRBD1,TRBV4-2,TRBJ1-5,TGTGCCAGCAGCCAAGTCTTGGGACAGGAAGATTATCAGCCCCAGCATTTT,CASSQVLGQEDYQPQHF
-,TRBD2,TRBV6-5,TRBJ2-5,TGTGCCAGCAGAGGGACTAAACAAGAGACCCAGTACTTC,CASRGTKQETQYF
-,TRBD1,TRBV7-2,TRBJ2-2,TGTGCCAGCAGCCTGGGACAGGGGAACACCGGGGAGCTGTTTTTT,CASSLGQGNTGELFF
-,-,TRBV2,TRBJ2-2,TGTGCCAGCAGTGAAGCGGGGGGGGCGCACACCGGGGAGCTGTTTTTT,CASSEAGGAHTGELFF
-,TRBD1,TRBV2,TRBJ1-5,TGTGCCAGCAGCCGGGACAGGGGGAATCAGCCCCAGCATTTT,CASSRDRGNQPQHF
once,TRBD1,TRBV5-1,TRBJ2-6,TGCGCCAGCAGCTCGGGACAGACTGGGGCCAACGTCCTGACTTTC,CASSSGQTGANVLTF
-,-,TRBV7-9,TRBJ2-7,TGTGCCAGCAGCTTAGTCAGGGGTTCCTACGAGCAGTACTTC,CASSLVRGSYEQYF
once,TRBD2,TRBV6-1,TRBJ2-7,TGTGCCAGCAGTGACCCGTCCAAGGGGAGGGGCTCCTACGAGCAGTACTTC,CASSDPSKGRGSYEQYF
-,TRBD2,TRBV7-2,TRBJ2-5,TGTGCCAGCAGCTCCCGGACTAGCGTGCAAGAGACCCAGTACTTC,CASSSRTSVQETQYF
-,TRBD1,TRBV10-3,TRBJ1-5,TGTGCCATCAGTAGACAGGGATTGGATCAGCCCCAGCATTTT,CAISRQGLDQPQHF
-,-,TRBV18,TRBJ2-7,TGTGCCAGCCCGATTCCCGGGCAGTACTTC,CASPIPGQYF
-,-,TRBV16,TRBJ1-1,TGTGCCAGCAGCCAATCGAGTTCAGGGGAAGCTTTCTTT,CASSQSSSGEAFF
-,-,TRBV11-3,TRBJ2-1,TGTGCCAGCAGCGCGACAGACAGAGAGCAGTTCTTC,CASSATDREQFF
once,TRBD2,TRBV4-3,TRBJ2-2,TGCGCCAGCAGCCGAGCGGGACCTACCACCGGGGAGCTGTTTTTT,CASSRAGPTTGELFF
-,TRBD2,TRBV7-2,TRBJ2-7,TGTGCCAGCGTCCAAAGCGGGAGGTACGAGCAGTACTTC,CASVQSGRYEQYF
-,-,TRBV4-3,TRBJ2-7,TGCGCCAGCAGCCAGGGAACGAGCGGAGGAGTCTACGAGCAGTACTTC,CASSQGTSGGVYEQYF
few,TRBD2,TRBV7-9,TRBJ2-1,TGTGCCAGCTTCCTCGGGACTAGCGGGCGGCTCTGGAATGAGCAGTTCTTC,CASFLGTSGRLWNEQFF
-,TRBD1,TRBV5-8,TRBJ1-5,TGTGCCAGCAGCTGGAGGACAGGGGGCCATCAGCCCCAGCATTTT,CASSWRTGGHQPQHF
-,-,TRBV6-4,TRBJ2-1,TGTGCCAGCAGTGACTCGACACAGGGAGGGGGTGAGCAGTTCTTC,CASSDSTQGGGEQFF
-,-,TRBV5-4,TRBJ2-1,TGTGCCAGCAGCCCGGACACGAGCTCCTACAATGAGCAGTTCTTC,CASSPDTSSYNEQFF
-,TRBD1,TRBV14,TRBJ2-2,TGTGCCAGCAGCCCTTGGACAGGGGGCGGCGGGGAGCTGTTTTTT,CASSPWTGGGGELFF
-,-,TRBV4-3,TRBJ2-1,TGCGCCAGCAGCCAAGATCTGCGGGGTTCCTACAATGAGCAGTTCTTC,CASSQDLRGSYNEQFF
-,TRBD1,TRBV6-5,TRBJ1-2,TGTGCCAGCAGTTACAGGGACAGGGAGGGCTACACCTTC,CASSYRDREGYTF
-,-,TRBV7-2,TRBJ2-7,TGTGCCAGCACCCCCGTAGGGGGTGCTTACGAGCAGTACTTC,CASTPVGGAYEQYF